What follows are 9 T cell receptor beta chains derived from one specimen sequenced in a study of blood T cell repertoires in COVID-19. Data came from immunoSEQ multiplex PCR; TCRdb stores just in-frame clones and leaves some out. The sample carries approximately 160,000 clones, roughly 72% recorded once. What was sequenced was peripheral blood. The receptor set was obtained from a woman at least 80 years old with acute or convalescent COVID-19.

The CDR3 loop reads CASSLVAGLGGTGELFF. In DNA, the CDR3 is TGCGCCAGCAGCTTGGTTGCGGGGCTCGGAGGCACCGGGGAGCTGTTTTTT. The V call is TRBV5-1, the J call TRBJ2-2; D is perhaps TRBD2 (6 bases). Between the trimmed V and J ends, which lost 0 bases and 4 bases, there was a span of 16 bases. Germline values: CDR1 SGHRS, CDR2 YFSETQ. CDR3 length: 17 amino acids.

In its sample, this clone was seen once. The gene calls are TRBV7-9 and TRBJ2-5, with D perhaps TRBD1 (6 bases). The CDR3 has 15 residues. The germline V gene has CDR1 SEHNR and CDR2 FQNEAQ (reference sequence). V lost 3 bases, J lost 4 bases, and 15 bases lay in between. In DNA, the CDR3 is TGTGCCAGCAGCTTCAGCCAGGGGCGCGCAGAGACCCAGTACTTC. Translating gives CASSFSQGRAETQYF.

CDR3 amino acids: CASSLHRNTEAFF. CDR3 nucleotides: TGTGCCAGCAGTTTACACAGGAACACTGAAGCTTTCTTT. The chain carries TRBV12-3 or TRBV12-4 and TRBJ1-1; D unclear. Trimming left V 2 bases short and J 1 base short, with 5 bases between. CDR3 length: 13 amino acids.

The chain links TRBV19 to TRBJ1-2, with TRBD1 as a possible D gene (6 bases). The V end lost 1 base, the J end lost 2 bases, and 14 bases lay between the germline ends. CDR1 LNHDA and CDR2 SQIVND come from the germline V gene (reference sequence). The CDR3 loop spans 16 amino acids. CDR3 nucleotide sequence: TGTGCCAGTAGTATAGGATCAACAGGGTTCAACTATGGCTACACCTTC. This codes for CASSIGSTGFNYGYTF.

The rearrangement joins TRBV2 to TRBJ2-1; TRBD1 is a possible D gene (6 bases). The CDR3 totals 13 residues. Trimming removed 5 bases at V and 6 bases at J, with 11 bases between. The germline V gene encodes CDR1 SNHLY and CDR2 FYNNEI. The CDR3 spells CASSPDRFNEQFF. CDR3 sequence (DNA): TGTGCCAGCAGTCCGGACAGATTCAATGAGCAGTTCTTC.

The J gene is TRBJ1-5, the V gene TRBV6-5, with D uncertain. Trimming removed 0 bases at V and 5 bases at J, with 5 bases between. The CDR3 totals 13 residues. Germline lookup yields CDR1 MNHEY and CDR2 SVGAGI. CDR3 amino acids: CASSYSEYQPQHF. DNA of the CDR3: TGTGCCAGCAGTTACTCGGAGTATCAGCCCCAGCATTTT.

The chain employs TRBV6-5 and TRBJ1-3; no definite D call. Trimming took 2 bases from V and 0 from J, leaving 8 bases between them. CDR1 is MNHEY and CDR2 is SVGAGI in the germline V gene. CDR3 length equals 15 residues. The CDR3 sequence: CASSYKGASGNTIYF. The CDR3 coding sequence is TGTGCCAGCAGTTACAAGGGAGCCTCTGGAAACACCATATATTTT.

This clone was picked up a small number of times. J is TRBJ1-3 and V is TRBV27; 10 positions match TRBD1. Germline values: CDR1 MNHEY, CDR2 SMNVEV (reference sequence). The CDR3 runs 18 residues. V was clipped by 4 bases and J by 2 bases; unmatched bases: 11. For the CDR3, the DNA is TGTGCCAGCAGTTCCCGACAGGGGGCGCGGTTCCCTGGAAACACCATATATTTT. This encodes CASSSRQGARFPGNTIYF.

This chain joins TRBV11-3 and TRBJ2-5; 9 nucleotides align to TRBD2. Germline V gene sequence: CDR1 SGHNT, CDR2 YENEEA. The CDR3 is made up of 14 amino acids. The J segment lost 5 bases and the V segment lost 5 bases, leaving 6 bases of the junction unmatched. The CDR3 loop reads CASSPSSGTETQYF. The CDR3 nucleotides are TGTGCCAGCAGCCCATCTAGCGGGACTGAGACCCAGTACTTC.